This T cell receptor (beta chain) was observed in a study of response to subunit inactivated influenza vaccine. TCRdb fed the RT-PCR reads into MiXCR, producing one record per CDR3 protein. The table includes under 750,000 distinct CDR3 sequences, 10% to 15% detected once. Note on this clonotype: Antigen specificity is unknown.

Study results and limitations: Authors proposed each seasonal influenza vaccination draws in few new T cells.

The source material was PBMCs from blood, sampled on the day of vaccination. This receptor was obtained from a man between 45 and 60 years old who received an inactivated influenza vaccine.

The chain's CDR3 is CASGDRAFSYEQYF. The CDR3 coding sequence is TGTGCCAGCGGGGACAGGGCCTTCTCCTACGAGCAGTACTTC. V gene TRBV6-1 combines with J gene TRBJ2-7, with TRBD1 identical over 9 bases. This CDR3 region has 14 residues. The V segment lost 8 bases and the J segment 0 bases; nucleotides outside the gene matches: 5. Germline V gives CDR1 MNHNS, CDR2 SASEGT.